This T cell receptor (beta chain) emerged from a study of shared clonotypes between healthy human individuals. Background on the study: Every donor yielded three CD4 naive, three CD4 memory, two CD8 naive and one CD8 memory plate.

A word on this clone: As yet, its antigen is unknown.

There are 14 residues in the CDR3. V shed 2 bases and J shed 6 bases, with 11 bases lying between them. Germline CDR1 KGHSH, CDR2 LQKENI. Overall study findings and caveats: Between a few donors, naive CD4 clonotypes were shared at a level of about 5%.

Methods used by the authors: Filtering differed for immunoSEQ, which gave only junction sequences without quality scores. Repertoires were generated with immunoSEQ multiplex PCR, while TCRdb's copy carries only in-frame clones and drops some. For V, J and clone size, that table is used; D and trimming come from the DNA. The sample shows some 2,000,000 clones, 90% to 96% of them seen only once. The TCR originated in a young man in good health. The sequenced material came from naive CD4+ T cells sorted from blood. Documented subset: CD45RA+ positively selected. This sequence joins TRBV18 and TRBJ1-5; weak D call: TRBD1 (6 bases). CDR3 protein: CASSPSGGSQPQHF. DNA of the CDR3: TGTGCCAGCTCACCATCCGGGGGCAGTCAGCCCCAGCATTTT.